This entry concerns a single TCR beta chain. The antigen remains undetermined. Sequencing used immunoSEQ version 4 in survey mode. Sequencing was performed with immunoSEQ multiplex PCR; in TCRdb, only in-frame clones are kept and a portion is missing. This table has 50,000 or so clones, approximately 72% appearing once. These data belong to a study of persistence of HIV-infected CD4 T cells. In germline, CDR1 is SQVTM, CDR2 ANQGSEA. Losses at the gene ends were 6 bases for V and 2 bases for J; bases not matched to a gene: 5. The CDR3 extends over 13 amino acids. Cells were stimulated with CMV-infected fibroblast lysates at about 9.4 ug/mL. Memory cells lacking CD40L and CD69 with high CD45RO were sorted.

The receptor was isolated from an adult man with HIV who was CMV-seropositive. J is TRBJ2-7 and V is TRBV29-1; 9 positions agree with TRBD1. The material sequenced was CD4+ T cells sorted from PBMCs after roughly 18-hour stimulation, taken from a patient who received antiretroviral therapy. CDR3 in amino acids: CSVRTGETYEQYF. CDR3 coding DNA: TGCAGCGTCCGGACAGGGGAGACCTACGAGCAGTACTTC.